The present TCR beta chain was sequenced within a study of blood T cell repertoires in COVID-19. Study information: The cDNA or gDNA used as material had been derived from T cells, B-cell-depleted T cells, or PBMCs.

TCRdb's table, derived via immunoSEQ multiplex PCR, lists solely in-frame clones and lacks some. This table has about 97,000 clones, 80% to 90% appearing once. CDR3 length: 14 amino acids. V trimming: 3 bases; J trimming: 5 bases; junction bases outside the gene matches: 7. Germline loops: CDR1 SGHVS, CDR2 FQNEAQ. The sample was peripheral blood. This clonotype was sampled from a man in his fifties or sixties with COVID-19, enrolled during active disease. The chain combines TRBV7-8 with TRBJ2-7, with TRBD1 matching over 7 bases. The CDR3 bases are TGTGCCAGCAGCTTTAACAGGGGATCCGACGAGCAGTACTTC. Protein sequence: CASSFNRGSDEQYF.